These T cell receptor beta chains were read from a single sample in a study of T-cell reconstitution after alpha-beta-depleted transplantation in children. A single record per CDR3 protein comes from TCRdb applying MiXCR to the PCR reads. The table shows about 980,000 distinct CDR3 sequences, with about 29% occurring only once. The sample consisted of PBMCs, mostly from graft donor cells, taken 360 days after TCRalphabeta/CD19-depleted stem cell transplant. The receptors come from a boy in the first two years of life who had a stem cell transplant for SCID, so the T cells may come from the graft donor. Each CDR3 is given with its conserved first and last residue. Each record gives: clone size, V gene, D gene, J gene, CDR3 DNA, CDR3 protein. A D gene is named only where the DNA matches it firmly. Where a row states a size, it is once, few, many or the class of an expanded clone; other rows omit it.

NA	TRBV4-3	NA	TRBJ2-2	TGCGCCAGCAGCCAAGATATCCGAAACGGGGAGCTGTTTTTT	CASSQDIRNGELFF
few	TRBV19	NA	TRBJ2-4	TGTGCCAGTAGTATAGATGAGGCCAGGGGATTCAAAAACATTCAGTACTTC	CASSIDEARGFKNIQYF
NA	TRBV28	NA	TRBJ1-4	TGTGCCAGCAGTTCCATCTTCGGACCTCCCAGTCCCAATGAAAAACTGTTTTTT	CASSSIFGPPSPNEKLFF
NA	TRBV3-1	TRBD1	TRBJ1-2	TGTACCAGCAGCCCAACTGAGGGACAGCTCCAAAGGGGGGGCTACACCTTC	CTSSPTEGQLQRGGYTF
NA	TRBV7-2	NA	TRBJ1-1	TGTGCCAGCAGCCCACAGGGAGGTCGCTTAGCTTTCTTT	CASSPQGGRLAFF
few	TRBV27	NA	TRBJ1-1	TGTGCCAGCAGTTTAAAGGGGTACACTGAAGCTTTCTTT	CASSLKGYTEAFF
NA	TRBV5-1	TRBD2	TRBJ2-4	TGCGCCAGCAGCTCGTCACCGGGACTAGCGGGGGGGCCGTCCCAAAACATTCAGTACTTC	CASSSSPGLAGGPSQNIQYF
NA	TRBV29-1	TRBD1	TRBJ2-5	TGCAGCGTCCAGACAGGGTACCAAGAGACCCAGTACTTC	CSVQTGYQETQYF
NA	TRBV12-3/TRBV12-4	TRBD2	TRBJ2-5	TGTGCCAGCAGTCCCAGGAATAGCGGGGGAAAAGAGACCCAGTACTTC	CASSPRNSGGKETQYF
NA	TRBV12-3/TRBV12-4	NA	TRBJ2-5	TGTGCCAGCAGTGGTCAGGGGTACCAAGAGACCCAGTACTTC	CASSGQGYQETQYF
NA	TRBV6-2/TRBV6-3	TRBD1	TRBJ1-5	TGTGCCAGCAGTGCGGGACAGGGCTTCAATCAGCCCCAGCATTTT	CASSAGQGFNQPQHF
few	TRBV20-1	NA	TRBJ2-7	TGCAGTGCTACGCCGCCGGGCAGGAGCTCCTACGAGCAGTACTTC	CSATPPGRSSYEQYF
NA	TRBV12-3/TRBV12-4	TRBD1	TRBJ1-5	TGTGCCAGCACCCAAGGACAGGGTACTCAGCCCCAGCATTTT	CASTQGQGTQPQHF
NA	TRBV29-1	NA	TRBJ1-1	TGCAGCGTTGAAGATTGGAAGGCAGCGAACACTGAAGCTTTCTTT	CSVEDWKAANTEAFF
NA	TRBV7-9	NA	TRBJ1-1	TGTGCCAGCAGCTTACCCATCAAGAACACTGAAGCTTTCTTT	CASSLPIKNTEAFF
NA	TRBV2	NA	TRBJ2-3	TGTGCCAGCAGTGAAGAACCCGGGTGGGTTGCGCAGTATTTT	CASSEEPGWVAQYF
NA	TRBV12-3/TRBV12-4	NA	TRBJ2-5	TGTGCCAGCAGTTTAATAACAGGTTTGACATCGGAGACCCAGTACTTC	CASSLITGLTSETQYF
NA	TRBV12-3/TRBV12-4	NA	TRBJ2-3	TGTGCCAGCACAGCCAGGGGGGCTGGTCATGGAGATACGCAGTATTTT	CASTARGAGHGDTQYF
once	TRBV4-3	NA	TRBJ1-2	TGCGCCAGCAGCCAAGATCTCGGGGAAGGCGGCTACACCTTC	CASSQDLGEGGYTF
NA	TRBV7-3	TRBD2	TRBJ2-2	TGTGCCAGCAGCTTAACGCCGTTTTCTACCGGTATAGCGGGGGGGCTTCACACCGGGGAGCTGTTTTTT	CASSLTPFSTGIAGGLHTGELFF
NA	TRBV18	NA	TRBJ2-2	TGTGCCAGCTCACCCGGGGCGACGAACGGGGAGCTGTTTTTT	CASSPGATNGELFF
few	TRBV4-2	TRBD2	TRBJ2-2	TGTGCCAGCAGCCAAGGAATCCGGGAGGGCGGGGAGCTGTTTTTT	CASSQGIREGGELFF
few	TRBV9	NA	TRBJ2-2	TGTGCCAGCACTCCCGACCTCGGCGGGGAGCTGTTTTTT	CASTPDLGGELFF
few	TRBV30	NA	TRBJ2-3	TGTGCCTGGAGTTTGCTCCCAGACTACACAGATACGCAGTATTTT	CAWSLLPDYTDTQYF
NA	TRBV7-9	NA	TRBJ2-5	TGTGCCAGCAGCTGGTTCCGCGGTGAGACCCAGTACTTC	CASSWFRGETQYF
NA	TRBV4-1	NA	TRBJ2-6	TGCGCCAGCAGCCACCCCTCCGGACGAGGCTCTGGGGCCAACGTCCTGACTTTC	CASSHPSGRGSGANVLTF
few	TRBV12-3/TRBV12-4	TRBD2	TRBJ2-5	TGTGCCAGCAAAATAGCGGGGGGTCAAGAGACCCAGTACTTC	CASKIAGGQETQYF
NA	TRBV7-9	TRBD2	TRBJ2-1	TGTGCCAGCAGCTTAAAGTCGCGGGGGGGTATCTACAATGAGCAGTTCTTC	CASSLKSRGGIYNEQFF
NA	TRBV12-3/TRBV12-4	TRBD1	TRBJ2-5	TGTGCCAGCTCCAAAGGGACAGAAGAGACCCAGTACTTC	CASSKGTEETQYF
few	TRBV20-1	TRBD1	TRBJ2-5	TGCAGTGCTAGCCTACAGGGGTGGGGAGAGACCCAGTACTTC	CSASLQGWGETQYF
NA	TRBV3-1	NA	TRBJ2-5	TGTGCCAGCAGGCAAGGGGGGGAGGAGACCCAGTACTTC	CASRQGGEETQYF
once	TRBV2	TRBD1	TRBJ2-6	TGTGCCAGCCTATGGGACAGGGACTCTGGGGCCAACGTCCTGACTTTC	CASLWDRDSGANVLTF
NA	TRBV20-1	TRBD1	TRBJ1-2	TGCAGTGCTAATTCCCCGGGACAGAGGTTCCCGCATGGCTACACCTTC	CSANSPGQRFPHGYTF
NA	TRBV12-3/TRBV12-4	TRBD2	TRBJ2-1	TGTGCCAGCAGTCCGCATAGCGGGAGCTCCTACAATGAGCAGTTCTTC	CASSPHSGSSYNEQFF
NA	TRBV4-2	NA	TRBJ1-2	TGTGCCAGCAGCCAAGATGGGGGTTCGGACGGGAACTATGGCTACACCTTC	CASSQDGGSDGNYGYTF
NA	TRBV20-1	TRBD2	TRBJ2-3	TGCAGTGCTGCTGATATAGCGGGGGGTCGGGATACGCAGTATTTT	CSAADIAGGRDTQYF
NA	TRBV20-1	NA	TRBJ2-3	TGCAGTGCTAGAGCGGAGGCTAGCACAGATACGCAGTATTTT	CSARAEASTDTQYF
few	TRBV3-1	NA	TRBJ2-1	TGTGCCAGCAGCAAACCCGACAATGAGCAGTTCTTC	CASSKPDNEQFF
NA	TRBV5-1	TRBD1	TRBJ2-3	TGCGCCAGCAGCCCCCGGGACAGGGGCTCCGCAGATACGCAGTATTTT	CASSPRDRGSADTQYF
few	TRBV20-1	TRBD1	TRBJ1-1	TGCAGTGCCACAGGGGTCACTGAAGCTTTCTTT	CSATGVTEAFF
NA	TRBV20-1	NA	TRBJ1-4	TGCAGTGCTAGAGGGGGCCCCGGGGCCACTAATGAAAAACTGTTTTTT	CSARGGPGATNEKLFF
few	TRBV27	TRBD1	TRBJ1-2	TGTGCCAGCGCTAATTGGGACAGGGACTACTATGGCTACACCTTC	CASANWDRDYYGYTF